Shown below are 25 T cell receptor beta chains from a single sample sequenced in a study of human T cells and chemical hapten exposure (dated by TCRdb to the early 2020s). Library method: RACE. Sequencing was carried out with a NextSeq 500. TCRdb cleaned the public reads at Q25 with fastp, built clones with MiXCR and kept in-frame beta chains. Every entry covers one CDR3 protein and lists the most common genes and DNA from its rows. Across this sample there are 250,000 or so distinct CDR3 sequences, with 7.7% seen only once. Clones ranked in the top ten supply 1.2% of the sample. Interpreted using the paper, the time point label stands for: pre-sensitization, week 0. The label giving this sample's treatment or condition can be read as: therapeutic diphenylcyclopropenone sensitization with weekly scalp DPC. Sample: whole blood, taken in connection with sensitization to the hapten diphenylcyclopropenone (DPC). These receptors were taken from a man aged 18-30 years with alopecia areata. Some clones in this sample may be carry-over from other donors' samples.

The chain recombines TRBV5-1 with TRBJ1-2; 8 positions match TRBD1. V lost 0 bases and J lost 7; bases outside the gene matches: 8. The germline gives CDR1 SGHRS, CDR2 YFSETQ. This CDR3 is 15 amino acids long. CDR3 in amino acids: CASSLVSDRAVGYTF. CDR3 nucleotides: TGCGCCAGCAGCTTGGTCTCGGACAGGGCCGTTGGCTACACCTTC.

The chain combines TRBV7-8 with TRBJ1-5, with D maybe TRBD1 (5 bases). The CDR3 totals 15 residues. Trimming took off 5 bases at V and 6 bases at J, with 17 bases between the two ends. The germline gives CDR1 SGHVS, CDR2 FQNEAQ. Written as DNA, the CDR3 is TGTGCCAGCAGCGCCCAATTCAACAGGCGTCAGCCCCAGCATTTT. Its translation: CASSAQFNRRQPQHF.

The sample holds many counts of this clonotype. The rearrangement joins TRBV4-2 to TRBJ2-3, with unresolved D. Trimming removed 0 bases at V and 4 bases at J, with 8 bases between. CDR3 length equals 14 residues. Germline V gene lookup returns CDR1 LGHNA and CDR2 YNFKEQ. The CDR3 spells CASSQDSTADTQYF. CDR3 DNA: TGTGCCAGCAGCCAAGATAGTACGGCAGATACGCAGTATTTT.

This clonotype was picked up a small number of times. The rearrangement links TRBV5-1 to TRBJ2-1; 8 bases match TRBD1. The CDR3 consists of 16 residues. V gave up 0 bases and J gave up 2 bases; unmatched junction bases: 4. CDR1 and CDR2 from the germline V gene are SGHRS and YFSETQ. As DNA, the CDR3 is TGCGCCAGCAGCTTGGTGACAGGGGACACCTACAATGAGCAGTTCTTC. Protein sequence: CASSLVTGDTYNEQFF.

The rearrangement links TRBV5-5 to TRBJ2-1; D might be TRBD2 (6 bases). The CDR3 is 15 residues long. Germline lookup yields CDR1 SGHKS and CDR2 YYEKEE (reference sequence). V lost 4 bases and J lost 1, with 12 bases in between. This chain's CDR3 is CASSHGGSSYNEQFF. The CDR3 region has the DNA TGTGCCAGCAGCCACGGGGGTAGTTCCTACAATGAGCAGTTCTTC. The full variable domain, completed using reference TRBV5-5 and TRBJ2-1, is DAGVTQSPTHLIKTRGQQVTLRCSPISGHKSVSWYQQVLGQGPQFIFQYYEKEERGRGNFPDRFSARQFPNYSSELNVNALLLGDSALYLCASSHGGSSYNEQFFGPGTRLTVL.

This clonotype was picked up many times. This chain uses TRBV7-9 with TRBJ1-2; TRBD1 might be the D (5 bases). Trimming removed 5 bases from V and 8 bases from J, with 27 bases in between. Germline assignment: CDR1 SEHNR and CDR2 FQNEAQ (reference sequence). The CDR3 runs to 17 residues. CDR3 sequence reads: CASSQFVTGASSNGYTF. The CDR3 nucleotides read TGTGCCAGCAGCCAGTTCGTTACCGGGGCCTCCAGCAACGGCTACACCTTC.

The chain's CDR3 is CASTEPRTGTSDTQYF. CDR3 in DNA: TGTGCCAGCACCGAACCTAGGACGGGAACCTCAGATACGCAGTATTTT. V usage is TRBV6-2 or TRBV6-3 and J usage is TRBJ2-3, with D tentatively TRBD2 (5 bases). V lost 7 bases and J lost 4, with 21 bases in between. The CDR3 runs to 16 residues. The germline CDR1 and CDR2 sequences are MNHEY and SVGEGT.

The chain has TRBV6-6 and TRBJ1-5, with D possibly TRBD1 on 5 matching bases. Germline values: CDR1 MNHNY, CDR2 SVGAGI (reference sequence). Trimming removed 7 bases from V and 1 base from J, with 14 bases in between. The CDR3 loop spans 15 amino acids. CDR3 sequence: CASTLGGVSNQPQHF. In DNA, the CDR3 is TGTGCCAGCACCCTTGGGGGGGTGAGCAATCAGCCCCAGCATTTT.

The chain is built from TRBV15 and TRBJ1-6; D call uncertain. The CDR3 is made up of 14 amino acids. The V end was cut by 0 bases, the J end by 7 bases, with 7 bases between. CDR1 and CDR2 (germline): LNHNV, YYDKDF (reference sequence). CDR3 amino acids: CATSREFGNSPLHF. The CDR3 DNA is TGTGCCACCAGCAGAGAATTTGGAAATTCACCCCTCCACTTT.

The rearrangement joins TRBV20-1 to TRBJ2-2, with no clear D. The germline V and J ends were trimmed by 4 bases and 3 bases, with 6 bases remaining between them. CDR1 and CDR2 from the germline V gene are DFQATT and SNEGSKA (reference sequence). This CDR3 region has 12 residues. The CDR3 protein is CSANSHTGELFF. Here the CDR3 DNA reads TGCAGTGCTAACAGTCACACCGGGGAGCTGTTTTTT.

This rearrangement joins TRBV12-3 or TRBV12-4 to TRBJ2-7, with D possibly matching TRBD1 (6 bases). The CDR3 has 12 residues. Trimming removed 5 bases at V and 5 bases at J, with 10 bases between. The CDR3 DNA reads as TGTGCCAGCAGTCAGGACAGCCACGAGCAGTACTTC. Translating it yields CASSQDSHEQYF.

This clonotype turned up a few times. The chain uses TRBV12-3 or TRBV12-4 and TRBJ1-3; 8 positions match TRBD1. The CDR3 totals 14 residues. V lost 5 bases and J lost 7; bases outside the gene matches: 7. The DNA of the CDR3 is TGTGCCAGCAGTCTGGACAGGGTGCGGAACACCATATATTTT. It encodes CASSLDRVRNTIYF.

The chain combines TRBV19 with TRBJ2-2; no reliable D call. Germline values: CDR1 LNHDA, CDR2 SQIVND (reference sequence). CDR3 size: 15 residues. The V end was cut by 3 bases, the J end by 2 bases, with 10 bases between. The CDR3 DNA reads TGTGCCAGTAGTATTTTTAGCTTCAACACCGGGGAGCTGTTTTTT. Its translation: CASSIFSFNTGELFF. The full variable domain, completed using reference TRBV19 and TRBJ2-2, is DGGITQSPKYLFRKEGQNVTLSCEQNLNHDAMYWYRQDPGQGLRLIYYSQIVNDFQKGDIAEGYSVSREKKESFPLTVTSAQKNPTAFYLCASSIFSFNTGELFFGEGSRLTVL.

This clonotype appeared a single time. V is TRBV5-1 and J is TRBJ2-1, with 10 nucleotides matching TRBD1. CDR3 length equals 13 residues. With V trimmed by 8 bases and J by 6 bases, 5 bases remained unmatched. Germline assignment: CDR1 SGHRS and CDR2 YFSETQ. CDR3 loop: CASFRDRGNEQFF. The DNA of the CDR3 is TGCGCCAGTTTCCGGGACAGGGGCAATGAGCAGTTCTTC.

The CDR3 bases are TGTGCCAGCAGCCGGAGCGGGGGGACCTACAATGAGCAGTTCTTC. As protein: CASSRSGGTYNEQFF. The V gene is TRBV7-8, the J gene TRBJ2-1; TRBD2 agrees at 9 bases. CDR1 is SGHVS, CDR2 FQNEAQ, per germline. J gave up 2 bases and V 5 bases, and 4 bases lay outside the gene matches. The CDR3 runs to 15 residues.

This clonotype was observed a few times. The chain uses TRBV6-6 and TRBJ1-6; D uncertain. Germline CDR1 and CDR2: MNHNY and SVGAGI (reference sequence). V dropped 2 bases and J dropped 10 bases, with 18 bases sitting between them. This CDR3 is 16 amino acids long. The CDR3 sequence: CASSYRRLEEGSPLHF. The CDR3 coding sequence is TGTGCCAGCAGTTACCGCCGGTTGGAGGAGGGATCACCCCTCCACTTT.

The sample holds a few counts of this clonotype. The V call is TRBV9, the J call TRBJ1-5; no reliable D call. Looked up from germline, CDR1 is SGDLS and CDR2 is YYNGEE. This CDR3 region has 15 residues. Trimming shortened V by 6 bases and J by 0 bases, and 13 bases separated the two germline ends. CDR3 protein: CASNPRGASNQPQHF. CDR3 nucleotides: TGTGCCAGCAACCCACGAGGAGCTAGCAATCAGCCCCAGCATTTT.

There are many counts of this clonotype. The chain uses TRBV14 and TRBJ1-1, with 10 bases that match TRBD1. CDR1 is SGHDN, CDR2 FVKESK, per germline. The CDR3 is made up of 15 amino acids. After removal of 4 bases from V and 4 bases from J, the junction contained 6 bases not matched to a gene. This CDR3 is CASSRRDRGGTEAFF. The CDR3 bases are TGTGCCAGCAGCCGAAGGGACAGGGGAGGCACTGAAGCTTTCTTT.

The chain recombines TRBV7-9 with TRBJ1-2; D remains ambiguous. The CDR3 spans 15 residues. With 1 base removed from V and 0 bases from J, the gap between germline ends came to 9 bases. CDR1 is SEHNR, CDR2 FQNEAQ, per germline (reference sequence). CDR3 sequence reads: CASSLDIDTNYGYTF. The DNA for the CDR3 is TGTGCCAGCAGCTTAGATATAGATACTAACTATGGCTACACCTTC. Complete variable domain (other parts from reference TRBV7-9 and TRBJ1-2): DTGVSQNPRHKITKRGQNVTFRCDPISEHNRLYWYRQTLGQGPEFLTYFQNEAQLEKSRLLSDRFSAERPKGSFSTLEIQRTEQGDSAMYLCASSLDIDTNYGYTFGSGTRLTVV.

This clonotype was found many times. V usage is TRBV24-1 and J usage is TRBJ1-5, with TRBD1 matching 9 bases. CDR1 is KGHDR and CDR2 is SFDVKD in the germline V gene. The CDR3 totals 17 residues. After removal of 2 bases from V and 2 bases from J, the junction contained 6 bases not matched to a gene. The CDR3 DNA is TGTGCCACCAGTGATTCCGGGACAGGGTTGGGCAATCAGCCCCAGCATTTT. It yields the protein CATSDSGTGLGNQPQHF.

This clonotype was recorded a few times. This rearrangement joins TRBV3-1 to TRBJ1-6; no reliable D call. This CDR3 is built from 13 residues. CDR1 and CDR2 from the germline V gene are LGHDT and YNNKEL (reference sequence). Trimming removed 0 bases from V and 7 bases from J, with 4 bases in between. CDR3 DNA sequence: TGTGCCAGCAGCCAAGACCACAATTCACCCCTCCACTTT. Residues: CASSQDHNSPLHF.

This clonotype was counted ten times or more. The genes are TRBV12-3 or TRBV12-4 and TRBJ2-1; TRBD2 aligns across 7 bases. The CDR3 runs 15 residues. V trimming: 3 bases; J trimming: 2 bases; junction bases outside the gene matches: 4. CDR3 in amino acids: CASSLRLAAYNEQFF. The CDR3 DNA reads TGTGCCAGCAGTTTGCGACTAGCCGCCTACAATGAGCAGTTCTTC.

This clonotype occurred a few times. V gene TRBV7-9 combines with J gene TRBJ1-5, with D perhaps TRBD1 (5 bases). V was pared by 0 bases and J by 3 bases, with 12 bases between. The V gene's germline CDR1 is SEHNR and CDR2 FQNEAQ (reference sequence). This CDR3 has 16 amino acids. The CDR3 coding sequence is TGTGCCAGCAGCTTAGCTACGGGACGGGACAATCAGCCCCAGCATTTT. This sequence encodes CASSLATGRDNQPQHF.

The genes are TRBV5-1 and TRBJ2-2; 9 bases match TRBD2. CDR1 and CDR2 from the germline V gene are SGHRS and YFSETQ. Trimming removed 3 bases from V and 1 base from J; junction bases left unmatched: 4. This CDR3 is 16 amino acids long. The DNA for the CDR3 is TGCGCCAGCAGCTCGTTAGCGGGGGTGAACACCGGGGAGCTGTTTTTT. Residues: CASSSLAGVNTGELFF.

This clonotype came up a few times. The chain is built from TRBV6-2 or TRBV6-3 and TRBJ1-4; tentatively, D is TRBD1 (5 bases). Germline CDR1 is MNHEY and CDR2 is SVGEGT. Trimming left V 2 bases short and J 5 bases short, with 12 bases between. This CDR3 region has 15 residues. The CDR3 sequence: CASSYEKKGNEKLFF. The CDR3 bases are TGTGCCAGCAGTTACGAAAAGAAGGGGAATGAAAAACTGTTTTTT.